This record covers a single T cell receptor beta chain. Its antigen is unidentified. The data were taken from a study of CD8+ T cells in alopecia areata. Germline V CDR1 and CDR2: SNHLY, FYNNEI. The CDR3 runs to 14 residues. The ends were cut back, 4 bases at V and 2 bases at J, with 11 bases in the middle. Overall study results and limits: Sequencing of scalp samples also captures resident alphabeta T cells of normal skin. Greater clonality was observed in lesional scalp samples, especially alopecia totalis/universalis, versus normal scalp.

cDNA prepared by RNA extraction and subsequent reverse transcription served as the template for sequencing. Sequencing used immunoSEQ multiplex PCR; TCRdb keeps in-frame clones, though not all of them. The sample contains 100,000 to 150,000 clones, 55% to 70% of which appear only once. Both CD4+ and CD8+ T cells were separated by sorting PBMCs. This sequence was found in a human donor in good health. Specimen: CD4+ T cells sorted from blood. The V call is TRBV2, the J call TRBJ2-5, with D tentatively TRBD1 or TRBD2 (5 bases each). The CDR3 reads CASSAGPSQETQYF. The CDR3, as DNA: TGTGCCAGCAGTGCGGGACCGAGTCAAGAGACCCAGTACTTC.